A single T cell receptor (beta chain) is shown here with its context. This specimen comes from a study of blood T cell repertoires in COVID-19. Overall study: There were acute and convalescent COVID-19 samples, and they came from the United States, Italy and Spain.

The CDR3 is made up of 16 amino acids. Libraries were prepared by immunoSEQ multiplex PCR; TCRdb keeps only in-frame clonotypes and omits some of them. The sample has about 120,000 clones, less than 85% seen once; the top ten hold around 2.5%. This sequence was found in a man aged 50-60 years with acute or convalescent COVID-19. The specimen sequenced was peripheral blood. The genes are TRBV21-1 and TRBJ2-3; TRBD2, the table's D call, lacks a check against the DNA. TRBV21-1 is a pseudogene segment. The CDR3 protein is CASSKVMERELDTQYF. CDR3 DNA sequence: TGTGCCAGCAGCAAAGTCATGGAGCGGGAACTGGATACGCAGTATTTT.